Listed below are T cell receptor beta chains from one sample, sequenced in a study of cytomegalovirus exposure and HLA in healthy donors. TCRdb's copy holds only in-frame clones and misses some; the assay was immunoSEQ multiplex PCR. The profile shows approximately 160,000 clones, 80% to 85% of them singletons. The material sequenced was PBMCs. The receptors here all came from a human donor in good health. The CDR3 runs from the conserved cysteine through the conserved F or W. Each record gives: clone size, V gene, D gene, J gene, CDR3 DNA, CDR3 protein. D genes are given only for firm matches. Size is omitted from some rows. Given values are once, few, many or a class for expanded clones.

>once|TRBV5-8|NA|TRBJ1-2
TGTGCCAGCAGCTTGGCTTTGGCGGTTTTTGGCTACACCTTC
CASSLALAVFGYTF
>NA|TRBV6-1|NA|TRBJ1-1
TGTGCCAGCAGTGATCCCTACGGCTCACCCTGGCGGAGCACTGAAGCTTTCTTT
CASSDPYGSPWRSTEAFF
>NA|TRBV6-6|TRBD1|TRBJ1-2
TGTGCCAGCAGTTCCCTATCAGGGGGCGAGGGTGGCTACACCTTC
CASSSLSGGEGGYTF
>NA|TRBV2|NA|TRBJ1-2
TGTGCCAGCAGTGAATGGTATTCAGATAACTATGGCTACACCTTC
CASSEWYSDNYGYTF
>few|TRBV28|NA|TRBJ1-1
TGTGCCAGCAGTTTGGGCGAAAACACTGAAGCTTTCTTT
CASSLGENTEAFF
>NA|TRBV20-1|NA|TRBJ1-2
TGCAGTGCTAGGGACTCTCGTGGCTACACCTTC
CSARDSRGYTF
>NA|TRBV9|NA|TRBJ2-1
TGTGCCAGCAGCGTAGGACTAGACTCCTACAATGAGCAGTTCTTC
CASSVGLDSYNEQFF
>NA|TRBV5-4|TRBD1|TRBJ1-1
TGTGCCAGCAGCGTACAGGGGAGTCTGAACACTGAAGCTTTCTTT
CASSVQGSLNTEAFF
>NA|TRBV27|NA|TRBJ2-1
TGTGCCACCGCCAGGGACTTACTAAGCTCCTACAATGAGCAGTTCTTC
CATARDLLSSYNEQFF
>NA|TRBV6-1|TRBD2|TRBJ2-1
TGTGCCAGCAGCACCGCGGGCGGGGGGGCCGGAGAGCAGTTCTTC
CASSTAGGGAGEQFF
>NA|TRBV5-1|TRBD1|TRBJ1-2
TGCGCCAGCAGCGTGGACAGGAATAACTATGGCTACACCTTC
CASSVDRNNYGYTF
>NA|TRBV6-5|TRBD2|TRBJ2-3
TGTGCCAGCTCCTCGGGACTAGCCTCAGATACGCAGTATTTT
CASSSGLASDTQYF
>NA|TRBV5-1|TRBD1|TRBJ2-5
TGCGCCAGCAGCTTGGGACAGGGGGCCCCAGAGACCCAGTACTTC
CASSLGQGAPETQYF
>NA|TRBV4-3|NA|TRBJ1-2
TGCGCCAGCAGCCAAGATCGGGGACAAATCTATGGCTACACCTTC
CASSQDRGQIYGYTF
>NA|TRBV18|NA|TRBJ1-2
TGTGCCAGCTCACCACCGTTCTTGGGTCGGGATGGCTACACCTTC
CASSPPFLGRDGYTF
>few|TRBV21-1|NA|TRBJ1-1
TGTGCCAGCAGCCCCCAACCGGGGGGAAACACTGAAGCTTTCTTT
CASSPQPGGNTEAFF
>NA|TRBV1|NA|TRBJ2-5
TGCACCAGCAGCCAAGATGCTCCGAGGCTTAGGGAGACCCAGTACTTC
CTSSQDAPRLRETQYF
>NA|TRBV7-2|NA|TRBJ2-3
TGTGCCAGCAGCCCCGGACAGTTAGTAGGGACAGATACGCAGTATTTT
CASSPGQLVGTDTQYF
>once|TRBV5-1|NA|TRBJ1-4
TGCGCCAGCAGCTTGGGAGGTAATGAAAAACTGTTTTTT
CASSLGGNEKLFF
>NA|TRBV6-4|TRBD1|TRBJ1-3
TGTGCCAGCAGTCACCGCGACAGGGGGCATAAAAACACCATATATTTT
CASSHRDRGHKNTIYF
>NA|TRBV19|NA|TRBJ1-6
TGTGCCAGTAGGCCCAGCTCCTATAATTCACCCCTCCACTTT
CASRPSSYNSPLHF
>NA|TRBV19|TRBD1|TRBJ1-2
TGTGCCACCCTCCTTCCGGGACAGACGCCCTATGGCTACACCTTC
CATLLPGQTPYGYTF
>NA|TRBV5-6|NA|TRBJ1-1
TGTGCCAGCAGCTTGGTTGTCGGGGATCGGACTGAAGCTTTCTTT
CASSLVVGDRTEAFF
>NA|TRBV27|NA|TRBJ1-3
TGTGCCAGCAGTTTACCTCAGGCCAACTCTGGAAACACCATATATTTT
CASSLPQANSGNTIYF
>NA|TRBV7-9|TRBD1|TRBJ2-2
TGTGCCAGCAGCTTGGGGACAGTCACCGGGGAGCTGTTTTTT
CASSLGTVTGELFF
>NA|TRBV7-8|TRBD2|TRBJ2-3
TGTGCCAGCAGTTCCGCTAGCGGGGGGGCATCGCAGTATTTT
CASSSASGGASQYF
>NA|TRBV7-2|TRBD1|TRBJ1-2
TGTGCCAGCAGCCAAGGGCGGGACAGTCTTTATAATTACTATGGCTACACCTTC
CASSQGRDSLYNYYGYTF
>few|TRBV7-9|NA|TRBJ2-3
TGTGCCAGCAGCTATCAGGGGGATACGCAGTATTTT
CASSYQGDTQYF
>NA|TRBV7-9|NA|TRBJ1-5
TGTGCCAGCAGCCGGGACTTTACCCCTAGCAATCAGCCCCAGCATTTT
CASSRDFTPSNQPQHF
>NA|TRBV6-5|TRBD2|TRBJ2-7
TGTGCCAGCAGTTACGGCGGAGCGGGGGGCTCCTACGAGCAGTACTTC
CASSYGGAGGSYEQYF
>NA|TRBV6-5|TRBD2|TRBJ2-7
TGTGCCAGCAGTTACAAGCCTAGCGGGGGGAAGTACGAGCAGTACTTC
CASSYKPSGGKYEQYF
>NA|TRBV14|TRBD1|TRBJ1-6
TGTGCCAGCAGCAAGGACAGGGGCAATTCACCCCTCCACTTT
CASSKDRGNSPLHF
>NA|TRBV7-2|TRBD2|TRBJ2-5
TGTGCCAGCAGCCTCACTAGCGGGGGGGGTTATGAGACCCAGTACTTC
CASSLTSGGGYETQYF
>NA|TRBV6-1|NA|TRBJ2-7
TGTGCCAGCAGTGTAACGGTACTTACCTCCTACGAGCAGTACTTC
CASSVTVLTSYEQYF
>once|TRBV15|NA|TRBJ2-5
TGTGCCACCAGCAGTATGAGGGACCAAGAGACCCAGTACTTC
CATSSMRDQETQYF
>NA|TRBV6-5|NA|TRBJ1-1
TGTGCCAGCAGCCCGGGGGGCGTGGGCACTGAAGCTTTCTTT
CASSPGGVGTEAFF
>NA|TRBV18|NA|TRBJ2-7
TGTGCCAGCTCTTCGGAACAGGGTAGGGCGTCCGAGCAGTACTTC
CASSSEQGRASEQYF
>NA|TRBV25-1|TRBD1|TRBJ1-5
TGTGCCAGCAGCCACGACAGGGTGTTCCAGCCCCAGCATTTT
CASSHDRVFQPQHF
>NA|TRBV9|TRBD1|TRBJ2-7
TGTGCCAGCAGCGGGGGAACCGGGACAGGGCTCTACGAGCAGTACTTC
CASSGGTGTGLYEQYF
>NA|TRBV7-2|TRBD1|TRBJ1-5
TGTGCCAGCAGCGTGGACAGGGATCAGCCCCAGCATTTT
CASSVDRDQPQHF
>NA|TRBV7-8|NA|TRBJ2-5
TGTGCCAGCAGCTTAGCCGCGCGGGGGCCGCCCTCTCAAGAGACCCAGTACTTC
CASSLAARGPPSQETQYF
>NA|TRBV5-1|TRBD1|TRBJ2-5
TGCGCCAGCAGCTTGACAGGGGTGGGAGAGACCCAGTACTTC
CASSLTGVGETQYF